This T cell receptor beta chain was retrieved from a study of cytomegalovirus exposure and HLA in healthy donors. Study-level points and caveats: The majority of TCR sequences were rare, yet some public TCRs appeared in many donors. The availability of immune exposure information extended only to CMV serostatus.

This clone was seen a few times. Antigen: not known. With 60 Vbeta and 13 Jbeta primers, the PCR was carried out. Sequencing was performed with immunoSEQ multiplex PCR; in TCRdb, only in-frame clones are kept and a portion is missing. This sample has 180,000 or so clones; roughly a tenth occur once, and the top ten carry roughly 1.3%. Healthy bone marrow donors made up the donor group. Trimming stripped 4 bases from V and 2 bases from J, with 13 bases between. This CDR3 contains 14 residues. The germline gives CDR1 SGHTS, CDR2 YDEGEE. Material for sequencing was PBMCs. This receptor was obtained from a woman aged 25 to 45 in good health and CMV-seropositive. The chain carries TRBV5-8 and TRBJ2-7; tentative D call: TRBD1 (5 bases). The DNA of the CDR3 is TGTGCCAGCAGCCGAGCCGACAGCCCCTACGAGCAGTACTTC. Amino acids: CASSRADSPYEQYF.